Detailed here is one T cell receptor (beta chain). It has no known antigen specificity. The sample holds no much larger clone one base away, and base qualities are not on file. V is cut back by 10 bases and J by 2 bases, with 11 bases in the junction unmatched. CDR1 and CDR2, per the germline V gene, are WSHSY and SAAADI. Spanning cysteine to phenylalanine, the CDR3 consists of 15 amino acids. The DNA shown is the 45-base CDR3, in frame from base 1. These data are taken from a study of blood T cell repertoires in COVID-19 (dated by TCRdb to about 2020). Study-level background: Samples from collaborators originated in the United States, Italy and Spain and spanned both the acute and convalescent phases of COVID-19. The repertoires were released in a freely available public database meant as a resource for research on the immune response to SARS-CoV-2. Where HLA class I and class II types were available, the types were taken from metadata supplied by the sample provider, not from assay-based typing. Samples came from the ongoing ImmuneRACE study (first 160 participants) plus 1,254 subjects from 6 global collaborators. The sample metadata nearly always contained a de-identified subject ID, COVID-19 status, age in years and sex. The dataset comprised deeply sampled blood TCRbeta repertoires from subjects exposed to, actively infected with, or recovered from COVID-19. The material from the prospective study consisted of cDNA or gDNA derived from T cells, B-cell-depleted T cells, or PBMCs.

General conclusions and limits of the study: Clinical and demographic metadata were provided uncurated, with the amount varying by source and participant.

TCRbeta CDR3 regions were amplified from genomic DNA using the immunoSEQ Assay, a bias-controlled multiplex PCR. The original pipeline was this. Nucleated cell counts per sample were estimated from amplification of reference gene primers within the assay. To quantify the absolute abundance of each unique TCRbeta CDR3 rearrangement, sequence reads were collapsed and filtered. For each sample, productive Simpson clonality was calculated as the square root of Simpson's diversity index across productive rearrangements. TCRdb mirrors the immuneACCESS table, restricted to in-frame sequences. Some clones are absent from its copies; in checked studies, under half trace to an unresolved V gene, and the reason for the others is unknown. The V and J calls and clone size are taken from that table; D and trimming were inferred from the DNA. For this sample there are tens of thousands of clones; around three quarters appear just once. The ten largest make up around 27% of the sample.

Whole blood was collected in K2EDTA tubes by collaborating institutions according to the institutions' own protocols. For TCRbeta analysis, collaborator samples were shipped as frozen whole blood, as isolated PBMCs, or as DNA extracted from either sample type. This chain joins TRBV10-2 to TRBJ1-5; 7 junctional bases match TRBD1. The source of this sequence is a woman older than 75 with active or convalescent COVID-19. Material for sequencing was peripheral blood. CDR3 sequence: CATRGTAEGNQPQHF. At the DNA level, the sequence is TGCGCCACCCGAGGGACAGCGGAGGGCAATCAGCCCCAGCATTTT.